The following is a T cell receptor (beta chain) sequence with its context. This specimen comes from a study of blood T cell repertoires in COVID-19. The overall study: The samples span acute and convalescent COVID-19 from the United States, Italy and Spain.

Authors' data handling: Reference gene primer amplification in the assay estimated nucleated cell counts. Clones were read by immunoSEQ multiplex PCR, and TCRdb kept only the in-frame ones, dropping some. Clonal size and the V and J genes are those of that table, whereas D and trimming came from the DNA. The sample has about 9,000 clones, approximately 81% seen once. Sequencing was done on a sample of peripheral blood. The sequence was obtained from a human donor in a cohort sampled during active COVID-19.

Here the CDR3 reads CASSSRRGYEQYF. CDR3 nucleotide sequence: TGTGCCAGCAGCTCCAGACGAGGATACGAGCAGTACTTC. The chain is built from TRBV7-2 and TRBJ2-7; no clear D. Per the germline V gene, CDR1 is SGHTA and CDR2 is FQGNSA. The CDR3 consists of 13 residues. V was clipped by 4 bases and J by 4 bases, with 11 bases between them.